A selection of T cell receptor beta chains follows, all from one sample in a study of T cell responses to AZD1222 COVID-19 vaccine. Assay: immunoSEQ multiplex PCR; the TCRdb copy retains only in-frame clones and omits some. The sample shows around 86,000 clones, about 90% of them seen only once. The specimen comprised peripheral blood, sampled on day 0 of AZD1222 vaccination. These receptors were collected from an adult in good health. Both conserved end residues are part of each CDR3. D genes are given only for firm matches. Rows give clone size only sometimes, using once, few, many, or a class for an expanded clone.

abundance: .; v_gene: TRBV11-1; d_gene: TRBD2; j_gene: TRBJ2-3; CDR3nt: TGTGCCAGCAGCGCCAGCGGGGGAGAAAACACAGATACGCAGTATTTT; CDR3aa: CASSASGGENTDTQYF
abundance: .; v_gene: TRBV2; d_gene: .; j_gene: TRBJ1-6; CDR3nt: TGTGCCAGCGGAAAACAGGGATCTCTTAGTTCACCCCTCCACTTT; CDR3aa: CASGKQGSLSSPLHF
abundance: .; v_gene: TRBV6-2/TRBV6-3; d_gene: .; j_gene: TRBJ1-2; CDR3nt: TGTGCCAGCAGTTACTCGGGGTTGGGCTATGGCTACACCTTC; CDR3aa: CASSYSGLGYGYTF
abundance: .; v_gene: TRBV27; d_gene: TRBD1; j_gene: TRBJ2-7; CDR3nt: TGTGCCAGCAGTTCCACCGGGACAGGAGAGTACGAGCAGTACTTC; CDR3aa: CASSSTGTGEYEQYF
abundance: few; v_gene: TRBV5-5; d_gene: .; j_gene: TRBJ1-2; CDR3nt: TGTGCCAGCAGCTTCGGCCAGGGGACCTATGGCTACACCTTC; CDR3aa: CASSFGQGTYGYTF
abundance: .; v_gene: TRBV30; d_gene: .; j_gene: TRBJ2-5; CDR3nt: TGTGCCTGGAGTGCGGGAGAGACCCAGTACTTC; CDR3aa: CAWSAGETQYF
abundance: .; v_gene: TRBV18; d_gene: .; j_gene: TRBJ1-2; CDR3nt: TGTGCCAGCTCACCACCGGATGGGGAGGTCCTGAGCTACACCTTC; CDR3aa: CASSPPDGEVLSYTF
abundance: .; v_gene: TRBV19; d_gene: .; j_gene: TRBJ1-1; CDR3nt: TGTGCCAGTACTCGGCGGCGCCCTGAAGCTTTCTTT; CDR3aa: CASTRRRPEAFF
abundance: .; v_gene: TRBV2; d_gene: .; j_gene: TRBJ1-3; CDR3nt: TGTGCCAGCAGTGAAGGGGGATCAGGAAACACCATATATTTT; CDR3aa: CASSEGGSGNTIYF
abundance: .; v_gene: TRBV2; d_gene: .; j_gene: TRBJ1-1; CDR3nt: TGTGCCAGCAGTGAAGCGTGGAGCACTGAAGCTTTCTTT; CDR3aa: CASSEAWSTEAFF
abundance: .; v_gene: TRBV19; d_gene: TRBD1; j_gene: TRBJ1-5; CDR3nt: TGTGCCAGTAGTATCAGGGGGGATCAGCCCCAGCATTTT; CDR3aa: CASSIRGDQPQHF
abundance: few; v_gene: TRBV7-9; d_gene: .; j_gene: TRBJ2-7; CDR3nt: TGTGCCACCCGCGGGACGCCCCCCTTCTCCTACGAGCAGTACTTC; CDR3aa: CATRGTPPFSYEQYF
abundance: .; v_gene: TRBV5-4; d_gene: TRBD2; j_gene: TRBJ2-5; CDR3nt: TGTGCCAGCAGGAGGGAGGGAATCCAGTACTTC; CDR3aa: CASRREGIQYF
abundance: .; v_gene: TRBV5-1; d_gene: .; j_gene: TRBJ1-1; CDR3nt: TGCGCCAGCAGCTCGGATGGACGGGGCCCGGGTGCTTTCTTT; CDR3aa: CASSSDGRGPGAFF
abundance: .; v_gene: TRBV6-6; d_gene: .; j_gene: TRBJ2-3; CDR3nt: TGTGCCAGCAGCCTACCCTACAGGGCCGGCACAGATACGCAGTATTTT; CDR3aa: CASSLPYRAGTDTQYF
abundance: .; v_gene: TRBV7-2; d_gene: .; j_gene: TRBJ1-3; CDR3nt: TGTGCCAGCAGCTTAATCAGGGGCGGGGACACCATATATTTT; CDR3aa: CASSLIRGGDTIYF
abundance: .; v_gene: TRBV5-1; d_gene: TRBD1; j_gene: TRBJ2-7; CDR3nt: TGCGCCAGCAGCCAGCCGGGACAGGGGGCTTACGAGCAGTACTTC; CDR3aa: CASSQPGQGAYEQYF
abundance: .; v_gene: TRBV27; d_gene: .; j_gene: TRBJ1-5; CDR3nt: TGTGCCAGCAGTTACCGGTGGCAGGGCGATCTACAGCCCCAGCATTTT; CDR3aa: CASSYRWQGDLQPQHF
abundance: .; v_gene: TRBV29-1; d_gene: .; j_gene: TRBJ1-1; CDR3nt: TGCAGCGTTGTGATGGGGGGAAGGATGAACACTGAAGCTTTCTTT; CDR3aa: CSVVMGGRMNTEAFF
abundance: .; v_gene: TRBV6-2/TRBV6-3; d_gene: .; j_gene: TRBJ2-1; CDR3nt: TGTGCCAGCAGTACCACTCTAGGGGTCGGCAATGAGCAGTTCTTC; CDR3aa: CASSTTLGVGNEQFF
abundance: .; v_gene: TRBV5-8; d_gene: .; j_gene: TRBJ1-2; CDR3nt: TGTGCCAGCAGCTTGGCTGGGTCGGGAAACTATGGCTACACCTTC; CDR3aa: CASSLAGSGNYGYTF
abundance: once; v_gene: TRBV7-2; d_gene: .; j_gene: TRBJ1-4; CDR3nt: TGTGCCAGCAGCTCTCAGGCGAATAATGAAAAACTGTTTTTT; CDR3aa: CASSSQANNEKLFF
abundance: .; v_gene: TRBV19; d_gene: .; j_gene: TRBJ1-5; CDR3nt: TGTGCCAGTAGTACCAGACCTCAGCCCCAGCATTTT; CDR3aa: CASSTRPQPQHF
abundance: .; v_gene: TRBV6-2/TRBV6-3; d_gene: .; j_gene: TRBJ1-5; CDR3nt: TGTGCCAGCAGTTTCGGGGCAGTAAGCAATCAGCCCCAGCATTTT; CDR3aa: CASSFGAVSNQPQHF
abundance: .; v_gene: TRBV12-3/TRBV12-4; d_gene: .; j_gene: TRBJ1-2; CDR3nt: TGTGCCAGCAGTTTAGCGGGGGGCTACACCTTC; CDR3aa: CASSLAGGYTF
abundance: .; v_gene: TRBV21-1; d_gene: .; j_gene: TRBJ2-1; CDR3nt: TGTGCCAGCAGCAAAAGCTCGGGGGCGGATCCTGAGCAGTTCTTC; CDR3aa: CASSKSSGADPEQFF
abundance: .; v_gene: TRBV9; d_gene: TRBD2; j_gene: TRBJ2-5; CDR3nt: TGTGCCAGCAGCGAGGACGGGAGGGGGAAGACCCAGTACTTC; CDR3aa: CASSEDGRGKTQYF
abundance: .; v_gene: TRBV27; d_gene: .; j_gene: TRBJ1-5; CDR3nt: TGTGCCAGCAGTTTACAATTCCCCTGGCAGCCCCAGCATTTT; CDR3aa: CASSLQFPWQPQHF
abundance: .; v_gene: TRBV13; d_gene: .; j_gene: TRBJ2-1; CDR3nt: TGTGCCAGCAATACCCCAGGAAATGAGCAGTTCTTC; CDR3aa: CASNTPGNEQFF
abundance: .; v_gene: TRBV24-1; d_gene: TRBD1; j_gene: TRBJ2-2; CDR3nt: TGTGCCACCAGTGATATGACAGGGGGCCCGAACACCGGGGAGCTGTTTTTT; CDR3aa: CATSDMTGGPNTGELFF
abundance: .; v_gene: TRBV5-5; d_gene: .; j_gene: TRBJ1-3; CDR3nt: TGTGCCAGCAGCTTGACAACTCCTGGAAACACCATATATTTT; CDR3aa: CASSLTTPGNTIYF
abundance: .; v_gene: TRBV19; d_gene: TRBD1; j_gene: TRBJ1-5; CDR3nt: TGTGCCAGTAGTCCTCTGGACAGGGGAGTCGATCAGCCCCAGCATTTT; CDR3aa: CASSPLDRGVDQPQHF
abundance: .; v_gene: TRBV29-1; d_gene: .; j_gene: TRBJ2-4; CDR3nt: TGCAGCGTACGGAGGGACATTCAGTACTTC; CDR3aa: CSVRRDIQYF
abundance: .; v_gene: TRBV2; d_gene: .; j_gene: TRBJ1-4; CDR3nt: TGTGCCAGCAGTGGGATAGGTGAAAAACTGTTTTTT; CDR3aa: CASSGIGEKLFF
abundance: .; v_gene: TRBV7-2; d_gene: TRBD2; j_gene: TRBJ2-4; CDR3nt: TGTGCCAGCAGCTGGACTAGCGGGGGGGGTCAAAACATTCAGTACTTC; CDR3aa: CASSWTSGGGQNIQYF
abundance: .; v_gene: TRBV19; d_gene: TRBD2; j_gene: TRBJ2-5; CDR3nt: TGTGCCAGTAGTATAGCCCCTAGCGGGGTCTACAGCGAGACCCAGTACTTC; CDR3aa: CASSIAPSGVYSETQYF
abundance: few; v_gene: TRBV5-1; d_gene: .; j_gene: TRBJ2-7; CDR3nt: TGCGCCAGCAGGAAAGAGGGGCTCCACGAGCAGTACTTC; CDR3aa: CASRKEGLHEQYF
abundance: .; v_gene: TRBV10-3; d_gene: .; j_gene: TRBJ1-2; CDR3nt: TGTGCCATTTCGGAGGGGACTAACTATGGCTACACCTTC; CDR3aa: CAISEGTNYGYTF
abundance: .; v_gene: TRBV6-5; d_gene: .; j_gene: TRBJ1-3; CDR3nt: TGTGCCAGCAGGCAAGGAAACACCATATATTTT; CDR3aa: CASRQGNTIYF
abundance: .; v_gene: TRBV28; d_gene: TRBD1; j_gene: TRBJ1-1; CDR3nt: TGTGCCAGCCGAGGGGGACAGGGAGCAGCTTTCTTT; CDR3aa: CASRGGQGAAFF
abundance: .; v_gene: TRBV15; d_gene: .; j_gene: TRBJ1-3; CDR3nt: TGTGCCACCAGTTTTACAGGAAACACCATATATTTT; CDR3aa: CATSFTGNTIYF
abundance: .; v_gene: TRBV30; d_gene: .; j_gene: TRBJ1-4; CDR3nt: TGTGCCTGGAGTGTATGGAGCGTCAATGAAAAACTGTTTTTT; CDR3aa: CAWSVWSVNEKLFF
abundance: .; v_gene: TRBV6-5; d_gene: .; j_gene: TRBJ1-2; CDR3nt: TGTGCCAGCAGTTACGGCATGAGGCAGTACTACACCTTC; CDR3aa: CASSYGMRQYYTF
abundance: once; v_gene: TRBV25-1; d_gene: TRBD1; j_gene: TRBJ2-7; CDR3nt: TGTGCCAGCAGGGGGACAGGAGGGATCTCCTACGAGCAGTACTTC; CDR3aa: CASRGTGGISYEQYF
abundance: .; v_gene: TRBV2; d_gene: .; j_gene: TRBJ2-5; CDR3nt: TGTGCCAGCAGCGGCATGGTGGGCCGAGAGGAGACCCAGTACTTC; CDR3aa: CASSGMVGREETQYF
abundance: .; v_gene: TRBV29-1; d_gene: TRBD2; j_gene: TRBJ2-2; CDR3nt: TGCAGCGTTCAAGGAGCGGGGGACGGAGTTGACGGGGAGCTGTTTTTT; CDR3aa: CSVQGAGDGVDGELFF
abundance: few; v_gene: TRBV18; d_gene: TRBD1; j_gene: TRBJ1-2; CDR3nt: TGTGCCAGCTCATTCCGGGACAGCGATGGCTACACCTTC; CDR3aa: CASSFRDSDGYTF
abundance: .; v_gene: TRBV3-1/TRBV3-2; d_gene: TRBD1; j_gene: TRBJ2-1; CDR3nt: TGTGCCAGCAGCCACCGGAGGGGACAGGGGAATGAGCAGTTCTTC; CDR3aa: CASSHRRGQGNEQFF